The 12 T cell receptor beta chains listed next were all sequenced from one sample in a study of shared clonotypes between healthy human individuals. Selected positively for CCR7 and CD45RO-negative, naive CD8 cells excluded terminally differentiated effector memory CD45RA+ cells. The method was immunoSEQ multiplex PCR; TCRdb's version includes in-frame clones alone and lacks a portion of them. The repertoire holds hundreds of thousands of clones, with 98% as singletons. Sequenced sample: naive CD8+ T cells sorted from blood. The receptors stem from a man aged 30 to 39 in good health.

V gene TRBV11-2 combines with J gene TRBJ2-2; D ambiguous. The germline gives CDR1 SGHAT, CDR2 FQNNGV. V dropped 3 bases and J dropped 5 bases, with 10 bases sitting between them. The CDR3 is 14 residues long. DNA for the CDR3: TGTGCCAGCAGCTTCGGGCTAGAAACCGGGGAGCTGTTTTTT. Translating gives CASSFGLETGELFF.

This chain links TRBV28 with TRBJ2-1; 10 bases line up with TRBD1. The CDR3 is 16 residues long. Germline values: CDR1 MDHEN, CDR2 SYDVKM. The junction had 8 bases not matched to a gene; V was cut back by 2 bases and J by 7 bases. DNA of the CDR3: TGTGCCAGCAGTTTACGGGAGGGACAGGGGTGGAATGAGCAGTTCTTC. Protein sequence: CASSLREGQGWNEQFF. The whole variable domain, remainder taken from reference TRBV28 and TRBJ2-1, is DVKVTQSSRYLVKRTGEKVFLECVQDMDHENMFWYRQDPGLGLRLIYFSYDVKMKEKGDIPEGYSVSREKKERFSLILESASTNQTSMYLCASSLREGQGWNEQFFGPGTRLTVL.

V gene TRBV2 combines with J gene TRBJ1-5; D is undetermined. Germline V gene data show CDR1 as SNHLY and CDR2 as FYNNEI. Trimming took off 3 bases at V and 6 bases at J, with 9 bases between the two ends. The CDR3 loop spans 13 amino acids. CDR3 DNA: TGTGCCAGCAGTGATTGGGATGGTCAGCCCCAGCATTTT. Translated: CASSDWDGQPQHF.

CDR3 DNA: TGTGCCAGTACAGGGACGCCCTACGAGCAGTACTTC. Amino acids: CASTGTPYEQYF. The chain has TRBV19 and TRBJ2-7; the D call may be TRBD1 or TRBD2 (5 bases each). The CDR3 has 12 residues. V lost 7 bases to trimming and J lost 2 bases, with 9 bases between them. Per the germline V gene, CDR1 is LNHDA and CDR2 is SQIVND (reference sequence).

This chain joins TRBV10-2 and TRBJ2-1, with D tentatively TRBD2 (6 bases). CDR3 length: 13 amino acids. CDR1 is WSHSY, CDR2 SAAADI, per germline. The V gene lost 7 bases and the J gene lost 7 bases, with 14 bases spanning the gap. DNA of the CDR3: TGCGCCAGCACTCCCGGGACTCTTAATGAGCAGTTCTTC. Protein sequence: CASTPGTLNEQFF.

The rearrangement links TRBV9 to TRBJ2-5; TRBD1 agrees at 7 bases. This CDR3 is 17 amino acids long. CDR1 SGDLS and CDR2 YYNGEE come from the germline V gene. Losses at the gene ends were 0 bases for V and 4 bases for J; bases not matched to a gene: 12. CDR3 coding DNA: TGTGCCAGCAGCGTAGGAGAGGGGGCAGTCGGACGAGAGACCCAGTACTTC. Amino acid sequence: CASSVGEGAVGRETQYF.

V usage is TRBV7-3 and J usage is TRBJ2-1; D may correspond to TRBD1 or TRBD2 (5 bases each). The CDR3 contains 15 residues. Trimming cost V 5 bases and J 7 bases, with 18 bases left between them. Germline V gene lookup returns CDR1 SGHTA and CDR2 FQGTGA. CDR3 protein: CASSPGPRSRNEQFF. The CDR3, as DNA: TGTGCCAGCAGCCCGGGACCCAGAAGTCGAAATGAGCAGTTCTTC.

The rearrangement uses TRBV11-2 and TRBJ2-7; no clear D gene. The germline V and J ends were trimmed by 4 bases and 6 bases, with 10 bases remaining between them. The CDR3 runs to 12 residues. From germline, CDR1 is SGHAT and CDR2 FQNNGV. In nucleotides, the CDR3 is TGTGCCAGCAGCTCGAATTTTCCCGAGCAGTACTTC. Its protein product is CASSSNFPEQYF.

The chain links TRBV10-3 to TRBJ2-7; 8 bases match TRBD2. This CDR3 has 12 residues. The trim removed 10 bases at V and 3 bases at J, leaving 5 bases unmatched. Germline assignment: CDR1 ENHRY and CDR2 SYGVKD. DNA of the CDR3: TGTGCCACCGCAGCGGGGGACTACGAGCAGTACTTC. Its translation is CATAAGDYEQYF.

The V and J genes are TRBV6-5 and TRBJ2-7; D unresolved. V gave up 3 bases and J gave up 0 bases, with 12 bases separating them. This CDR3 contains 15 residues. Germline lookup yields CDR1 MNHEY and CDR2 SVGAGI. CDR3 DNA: TGTGCCAGCAGTTATATCACGGAAGGCTCCTACGAGCAGTACTTC. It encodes CASSYITEGSYEQYF.

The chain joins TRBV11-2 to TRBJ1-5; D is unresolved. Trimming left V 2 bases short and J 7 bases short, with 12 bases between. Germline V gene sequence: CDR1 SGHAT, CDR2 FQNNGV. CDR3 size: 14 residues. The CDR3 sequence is CASSLRGLGQPQHF. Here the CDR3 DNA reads TGTGCCAGCAGCTTACGAGGCCTAGGCCAGCCCCAGCATTTT. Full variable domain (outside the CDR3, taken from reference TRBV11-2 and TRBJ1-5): EAGVAQSPRYKIIEKRQSVAFWCNPISGHATLYWYQQILGQGPKLLIQFQNNGVVDDSQLPKDRFSAERLKGVDSTLKIQPAKLEDSAVYLCASSLRGLGQPQHFGDGTRLSIL.

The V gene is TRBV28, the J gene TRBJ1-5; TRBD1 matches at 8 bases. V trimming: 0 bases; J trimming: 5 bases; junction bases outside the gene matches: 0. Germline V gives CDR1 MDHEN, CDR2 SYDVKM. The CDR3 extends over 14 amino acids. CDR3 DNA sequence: TGTGCCAGCAGTTTATGGGACAGGGATCAGCCCCAGCATTTT. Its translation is CASSLWDRDQPQHF.